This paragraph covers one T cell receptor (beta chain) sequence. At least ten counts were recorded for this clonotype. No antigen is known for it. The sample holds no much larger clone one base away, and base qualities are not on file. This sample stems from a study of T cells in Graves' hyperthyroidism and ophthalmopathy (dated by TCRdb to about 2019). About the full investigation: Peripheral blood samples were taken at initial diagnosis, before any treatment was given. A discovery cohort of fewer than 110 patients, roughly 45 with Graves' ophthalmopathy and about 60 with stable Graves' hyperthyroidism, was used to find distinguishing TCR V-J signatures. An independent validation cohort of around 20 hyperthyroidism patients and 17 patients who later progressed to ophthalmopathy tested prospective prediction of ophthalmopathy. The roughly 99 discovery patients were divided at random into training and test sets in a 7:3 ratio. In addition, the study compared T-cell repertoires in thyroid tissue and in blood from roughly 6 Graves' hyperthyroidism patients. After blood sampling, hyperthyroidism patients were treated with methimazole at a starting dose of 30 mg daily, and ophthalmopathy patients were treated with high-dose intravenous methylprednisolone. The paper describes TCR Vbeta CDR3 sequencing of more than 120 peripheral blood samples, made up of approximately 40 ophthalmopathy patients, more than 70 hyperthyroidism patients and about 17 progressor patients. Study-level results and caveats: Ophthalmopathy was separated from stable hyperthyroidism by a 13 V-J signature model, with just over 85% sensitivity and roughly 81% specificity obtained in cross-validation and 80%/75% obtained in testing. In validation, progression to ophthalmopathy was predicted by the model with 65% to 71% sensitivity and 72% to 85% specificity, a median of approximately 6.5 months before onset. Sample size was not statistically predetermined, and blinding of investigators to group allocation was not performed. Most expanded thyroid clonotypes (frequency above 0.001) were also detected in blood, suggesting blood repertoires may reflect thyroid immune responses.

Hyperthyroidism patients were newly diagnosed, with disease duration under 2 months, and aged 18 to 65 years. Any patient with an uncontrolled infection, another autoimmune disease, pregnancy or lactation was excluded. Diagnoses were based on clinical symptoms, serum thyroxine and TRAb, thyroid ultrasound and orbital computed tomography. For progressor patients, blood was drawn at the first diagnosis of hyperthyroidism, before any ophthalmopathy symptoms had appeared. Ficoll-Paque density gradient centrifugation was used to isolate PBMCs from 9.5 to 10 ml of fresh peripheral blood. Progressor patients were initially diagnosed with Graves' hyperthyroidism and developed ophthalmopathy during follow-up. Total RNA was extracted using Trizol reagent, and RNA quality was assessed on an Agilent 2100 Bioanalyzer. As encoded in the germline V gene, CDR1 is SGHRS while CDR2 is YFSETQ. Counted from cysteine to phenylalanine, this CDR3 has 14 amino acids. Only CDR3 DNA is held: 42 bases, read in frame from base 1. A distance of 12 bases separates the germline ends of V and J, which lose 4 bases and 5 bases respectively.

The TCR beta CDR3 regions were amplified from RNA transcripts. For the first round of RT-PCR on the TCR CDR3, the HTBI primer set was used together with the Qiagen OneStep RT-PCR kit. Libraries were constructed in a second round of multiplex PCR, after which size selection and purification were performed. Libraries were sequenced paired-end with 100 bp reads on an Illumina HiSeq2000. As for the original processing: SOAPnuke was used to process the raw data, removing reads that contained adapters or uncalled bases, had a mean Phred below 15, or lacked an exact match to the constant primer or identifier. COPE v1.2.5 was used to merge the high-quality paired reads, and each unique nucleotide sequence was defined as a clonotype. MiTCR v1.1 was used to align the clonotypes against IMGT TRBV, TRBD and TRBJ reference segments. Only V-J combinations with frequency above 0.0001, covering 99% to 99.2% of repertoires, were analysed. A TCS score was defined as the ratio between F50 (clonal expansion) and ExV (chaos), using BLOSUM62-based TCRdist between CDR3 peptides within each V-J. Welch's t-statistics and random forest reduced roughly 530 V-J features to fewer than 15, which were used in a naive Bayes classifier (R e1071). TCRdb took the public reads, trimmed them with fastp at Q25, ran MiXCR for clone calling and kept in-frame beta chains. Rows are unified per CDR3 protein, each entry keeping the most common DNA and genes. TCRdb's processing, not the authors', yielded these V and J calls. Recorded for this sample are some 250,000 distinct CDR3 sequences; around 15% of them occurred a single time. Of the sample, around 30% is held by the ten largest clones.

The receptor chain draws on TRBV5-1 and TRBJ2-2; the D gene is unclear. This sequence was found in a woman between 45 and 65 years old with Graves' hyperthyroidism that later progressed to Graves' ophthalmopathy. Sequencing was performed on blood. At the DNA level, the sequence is TGCGCCAGCAGCCTCCGACCGTCTACCGGGGAGCTGTTTTTT. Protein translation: CASSLRPSTGELFF.